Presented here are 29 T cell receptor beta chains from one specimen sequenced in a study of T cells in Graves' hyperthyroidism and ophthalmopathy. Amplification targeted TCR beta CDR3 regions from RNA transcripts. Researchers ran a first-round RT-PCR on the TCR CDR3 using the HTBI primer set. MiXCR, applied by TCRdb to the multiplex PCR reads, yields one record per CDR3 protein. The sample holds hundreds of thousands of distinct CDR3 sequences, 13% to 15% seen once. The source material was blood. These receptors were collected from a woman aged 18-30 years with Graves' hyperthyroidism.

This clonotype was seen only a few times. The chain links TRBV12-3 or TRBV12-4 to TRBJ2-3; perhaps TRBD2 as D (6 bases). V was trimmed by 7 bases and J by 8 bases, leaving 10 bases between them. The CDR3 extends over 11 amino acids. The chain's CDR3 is CASIRGGTQYF. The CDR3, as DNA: TGTGCCAGCATCCGGGGAGGTACGCAGTATTTT.

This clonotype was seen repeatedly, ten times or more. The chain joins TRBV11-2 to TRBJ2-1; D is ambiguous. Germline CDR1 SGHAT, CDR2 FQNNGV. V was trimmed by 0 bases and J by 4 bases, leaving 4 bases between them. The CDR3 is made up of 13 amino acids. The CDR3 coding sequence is TGTGCCAGCAGCTTAGAACGGTACAATGAGCAGTTCTTC. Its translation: CASSLERYNEQFF.

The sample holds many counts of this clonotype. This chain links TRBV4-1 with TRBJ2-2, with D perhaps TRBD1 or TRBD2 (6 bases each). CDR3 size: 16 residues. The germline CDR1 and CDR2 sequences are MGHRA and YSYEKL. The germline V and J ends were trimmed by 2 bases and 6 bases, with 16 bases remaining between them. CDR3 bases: TGCGCCAGCAGCCAACATCCAACGGGGGCGTCCGGGGAGCTGTTTTTT. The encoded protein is CASSQHPTGASGELFF.

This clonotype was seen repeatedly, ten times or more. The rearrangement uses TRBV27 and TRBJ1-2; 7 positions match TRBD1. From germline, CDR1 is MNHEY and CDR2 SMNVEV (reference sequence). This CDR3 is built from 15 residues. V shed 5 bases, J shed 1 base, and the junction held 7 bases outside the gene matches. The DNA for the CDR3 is TGTGCCAGCAGTCGAAACGACAGGGATAACTATGGCTACACCTTC. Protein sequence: CASSRNDRDNYGYTF.

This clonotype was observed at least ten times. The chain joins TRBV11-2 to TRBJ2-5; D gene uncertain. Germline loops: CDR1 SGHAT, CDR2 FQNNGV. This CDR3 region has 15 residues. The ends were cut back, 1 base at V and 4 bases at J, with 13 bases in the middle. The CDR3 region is CASSLGGQMGETQYF. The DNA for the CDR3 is TGTGCCAGCAGCTTAGGGGGTCAGATGGGAGAGACCCAGTACTTC.

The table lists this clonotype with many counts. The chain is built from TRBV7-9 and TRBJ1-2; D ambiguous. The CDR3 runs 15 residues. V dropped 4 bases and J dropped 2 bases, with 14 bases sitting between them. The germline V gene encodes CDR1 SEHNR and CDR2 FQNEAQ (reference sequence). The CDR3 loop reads CASSSPGTANYGYTF. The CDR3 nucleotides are TGTGCCAGCAGCTCCCCGGGCACCGCCAACTATGGCTACACCTTC.

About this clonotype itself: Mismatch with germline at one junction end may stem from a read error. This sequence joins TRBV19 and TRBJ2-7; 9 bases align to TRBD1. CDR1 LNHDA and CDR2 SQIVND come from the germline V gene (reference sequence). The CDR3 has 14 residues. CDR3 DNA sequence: TGTACCAGTAGGGCGACAGGGGGGGCCTACGAGCAGTACTTC. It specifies CTSRATGGAYEQYF.

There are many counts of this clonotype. Written as DNA, the CDR3 is TGTGCCAGCAGGGGGTCTCCGGGGTTAGATACGCAGTATTTT. It codes for CASRGSPGLDTQYF. The chain uses TRBV27 and TRBJ2-3, with a weak D call TRBD2 (5 bases). Germline CDR1 and CDR2: MNHEY and SMNVEV (reference sequence). Trimming stripped 6 bases from V and 5 bases from J, with 15 bases between. The CDR3 has 14 amino acids.

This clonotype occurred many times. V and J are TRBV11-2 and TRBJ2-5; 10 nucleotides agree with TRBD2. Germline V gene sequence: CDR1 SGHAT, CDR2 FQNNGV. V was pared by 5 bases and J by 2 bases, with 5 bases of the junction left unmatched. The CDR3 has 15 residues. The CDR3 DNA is TGTGCCAGCAGCAATGGACTAGCGGCACAAGAGACCCAGTACTTC. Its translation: CASSNGLAAQETQYF. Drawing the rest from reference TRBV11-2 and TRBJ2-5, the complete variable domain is EAGVAQSPRYKIIEKRQSVAFWCNPISGHATLYWYQQILGQGPKLLIQFQNNGVVDDSQLPKDRFSAERLKGVDSTLKIQPAKLEDSAVYLCASSNGLAAQETQYFGPGTRLLVL.

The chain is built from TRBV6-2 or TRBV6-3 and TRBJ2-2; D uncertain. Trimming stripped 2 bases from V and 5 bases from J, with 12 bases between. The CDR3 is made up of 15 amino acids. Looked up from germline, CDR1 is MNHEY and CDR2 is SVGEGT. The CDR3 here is CASSYGPLKTGELFF. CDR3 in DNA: TGTGCCAGCAGTTACGGACCGCTAAAAACCGGGGAGCTGTTTTTT.

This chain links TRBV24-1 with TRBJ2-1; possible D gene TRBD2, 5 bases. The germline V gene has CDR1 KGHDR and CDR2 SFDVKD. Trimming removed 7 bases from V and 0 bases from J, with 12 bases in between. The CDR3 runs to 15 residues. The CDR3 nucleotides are TGTGCCACCAGCCCCATAGGAGGCTCCTACAATGAGCAGTTCTTC. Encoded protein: CATSPIGGSYNEQFF.

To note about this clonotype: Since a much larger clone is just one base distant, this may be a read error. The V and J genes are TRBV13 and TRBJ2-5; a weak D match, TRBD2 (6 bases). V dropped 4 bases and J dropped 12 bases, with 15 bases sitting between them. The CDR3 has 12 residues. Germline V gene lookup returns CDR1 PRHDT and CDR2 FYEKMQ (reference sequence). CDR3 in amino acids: CASSSKEGHEYF. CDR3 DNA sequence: TGTGCCAGCAGCTCTAAGGAGGGGCACGAGTACTTC.

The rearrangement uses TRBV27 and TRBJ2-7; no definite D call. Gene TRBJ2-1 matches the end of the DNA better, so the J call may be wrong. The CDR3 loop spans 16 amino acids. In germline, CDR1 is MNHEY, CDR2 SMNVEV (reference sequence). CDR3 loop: CASSLTPDMSSYEQFF. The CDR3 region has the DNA TGTGCCAGCAGTTTGACACCGGATATGAGCTCCTACGAGCAGTTCTTC.

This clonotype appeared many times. CDR3 residues: CASSRGLASNLFTDTQYF. The CDR3 nucleotides are TGTGCCAGCAGTAGAGGACTAGCGTCAAACCTCTTCACAGATACGCAGTATTTT. V gene TRBV6-2 or TRBV6-3 combines with J gene TRBJ2-3, with TRBD2 matching over 9 bases. The CDR3 length is 18 residues. Germline lookup yields CDR1 MNHEY and CDR2 SVGEGT. V gave up 5 bases and J gave up 2 bases; unmatched junction bases: 14.

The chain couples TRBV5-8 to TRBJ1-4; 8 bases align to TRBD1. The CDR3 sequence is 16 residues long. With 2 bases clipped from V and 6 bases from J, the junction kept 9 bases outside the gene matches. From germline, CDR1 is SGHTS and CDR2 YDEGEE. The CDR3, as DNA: TGTGCCAGCAGCTTCTTCCCCACAGGGGGAGATGAAAAACTGTTTTTT. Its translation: CASSFFPTGGDEKLFF.

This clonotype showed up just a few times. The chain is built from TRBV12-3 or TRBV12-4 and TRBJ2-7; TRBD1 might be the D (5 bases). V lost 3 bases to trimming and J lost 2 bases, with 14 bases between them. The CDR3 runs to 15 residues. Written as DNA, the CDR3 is TGTGCCAGCAGTTTTACAGGCCGCAAGACCTACGAGCAGTACTTC. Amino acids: CASSFTGRKTYEQYF.

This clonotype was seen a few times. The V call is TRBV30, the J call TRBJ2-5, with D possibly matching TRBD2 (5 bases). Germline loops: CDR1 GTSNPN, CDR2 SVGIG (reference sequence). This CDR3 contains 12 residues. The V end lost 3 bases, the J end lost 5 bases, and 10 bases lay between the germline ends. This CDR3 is CAWSDGVETQYF. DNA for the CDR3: TGTGCCTGGAGCGACGGGGTTGAGACCCAGTACTTC.

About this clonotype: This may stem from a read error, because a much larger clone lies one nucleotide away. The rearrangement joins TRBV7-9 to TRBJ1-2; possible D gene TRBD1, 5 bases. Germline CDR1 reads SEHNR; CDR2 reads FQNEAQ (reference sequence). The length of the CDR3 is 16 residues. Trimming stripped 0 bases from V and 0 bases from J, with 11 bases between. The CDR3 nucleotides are TGTGCCAGCAGCTTAGCGCTGGGGCATCCTAACTATGGCTACACCTTC. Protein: CASSLALGHPNYGYTF.

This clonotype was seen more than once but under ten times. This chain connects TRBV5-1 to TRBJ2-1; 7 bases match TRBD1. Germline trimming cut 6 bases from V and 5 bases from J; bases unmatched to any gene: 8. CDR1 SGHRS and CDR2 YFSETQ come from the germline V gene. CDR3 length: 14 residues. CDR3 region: CASKGASKNNEQFF. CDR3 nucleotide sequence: TGCGCCAGCAAGGGGGCTAGCAAGAACAATGAGCAGTTCTTC.

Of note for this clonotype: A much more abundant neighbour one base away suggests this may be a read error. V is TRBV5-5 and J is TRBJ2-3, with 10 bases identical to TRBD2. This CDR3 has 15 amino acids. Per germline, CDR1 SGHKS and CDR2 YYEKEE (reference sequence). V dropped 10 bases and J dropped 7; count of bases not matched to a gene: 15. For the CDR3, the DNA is TGTGCCGGCACCCTGGGGCCTAGCGGGAGTAATACGCAGTATTTT. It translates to CAGTLGPSGSNTQYF.

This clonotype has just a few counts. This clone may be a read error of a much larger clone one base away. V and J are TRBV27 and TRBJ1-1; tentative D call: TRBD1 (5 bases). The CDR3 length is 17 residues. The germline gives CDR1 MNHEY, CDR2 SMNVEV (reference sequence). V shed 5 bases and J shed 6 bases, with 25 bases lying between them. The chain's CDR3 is CASSTIVWGSGGPEAFF. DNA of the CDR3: TGTGCCAGCAGTACAATTGTATGGGGCTCGGGTGGCCCTGAAGCTTTCTTT.

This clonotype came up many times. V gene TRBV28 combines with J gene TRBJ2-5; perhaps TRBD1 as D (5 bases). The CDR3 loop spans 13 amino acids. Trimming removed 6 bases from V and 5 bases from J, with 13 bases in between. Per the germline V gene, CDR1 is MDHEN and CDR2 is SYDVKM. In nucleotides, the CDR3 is TGTGCCAGCAGAGACAGCCTTGGGGAGACCCAGTACTTC. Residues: CASRDSLGETQYF.

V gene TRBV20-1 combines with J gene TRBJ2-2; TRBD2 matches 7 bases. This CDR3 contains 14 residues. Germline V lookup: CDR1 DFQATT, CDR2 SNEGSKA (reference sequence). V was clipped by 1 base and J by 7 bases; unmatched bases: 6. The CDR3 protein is CSARARGDYGELFF. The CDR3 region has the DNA TGCAGTGCTAGAGCCCGGGGGGACTACGGGGAGCTGTTTTTT.

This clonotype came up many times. CDR3 region: CASSAGLAEAYEQYF. In nucleotides, the CDR3 is TGTGCCAGCAGCGCCGGACTAGCAGAAGCCTACGAGCAGTACTTC. The J gene is TRBJ2-7, the V gene TRBV7-9; 8 bases are a match to TRBD2. Germline CDR1 reads SEHNR; CDR2 reads FQNEAQ (reference sequence). The CDR3 consists of 15 residues. V trimming: 5 bases; J trimming: 2 bases; junction bases outside the gene matches: 8.

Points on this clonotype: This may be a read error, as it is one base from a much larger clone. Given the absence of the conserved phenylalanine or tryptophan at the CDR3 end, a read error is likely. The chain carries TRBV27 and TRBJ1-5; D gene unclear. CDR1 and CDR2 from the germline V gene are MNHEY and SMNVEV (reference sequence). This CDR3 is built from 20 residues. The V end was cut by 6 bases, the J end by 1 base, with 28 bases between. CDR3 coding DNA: TGTGCCAGCAGGCCCAACTCCCGGGCCGCCGGCCGGCGGAGCAATCAGCCCCAGCATTTA. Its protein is CASRPNSRAAGRRSNQPQHL.

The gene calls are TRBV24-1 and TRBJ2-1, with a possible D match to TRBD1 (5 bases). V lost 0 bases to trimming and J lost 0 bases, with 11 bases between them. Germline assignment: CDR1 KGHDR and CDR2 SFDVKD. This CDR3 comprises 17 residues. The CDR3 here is CATSDLQGVSSYNEQFF. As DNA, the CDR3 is TGTGCCACCAGTGATTTGCAGGGTGTGAGCTCCTACAATGAGCAGTTCTTC.

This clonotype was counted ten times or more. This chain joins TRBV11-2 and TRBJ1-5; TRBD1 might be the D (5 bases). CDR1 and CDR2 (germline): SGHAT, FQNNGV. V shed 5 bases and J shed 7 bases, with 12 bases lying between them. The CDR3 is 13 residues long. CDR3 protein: CASSTRAGQPQHF. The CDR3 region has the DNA TGTGCCAGCAGCACCAGGGCGGGACAGCCCCAGCATTTT.

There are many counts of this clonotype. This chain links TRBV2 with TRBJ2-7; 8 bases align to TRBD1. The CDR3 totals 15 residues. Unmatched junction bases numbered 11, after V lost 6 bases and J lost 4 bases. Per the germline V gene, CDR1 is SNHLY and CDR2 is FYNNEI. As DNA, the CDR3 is TGTGCCAGCAGGGTCCCCGGGACAGGCCTATACGAGCAGTACTTC. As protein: CASRVPGTGLYEQYF.

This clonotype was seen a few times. DNA for the CDR3: TGTGCCAGCAGCGTCCGACTAGCGGGAACAGGCAACACAGATACGCAGTATTTT. Protein product: CASSVRLAGTGNTDTQYF. The chain has TRBV9 and TRBJ2-3; 11 positions agree with TRBD2. The trim removed 2 bases at V and 2 bases at J, leaving 10 bases unmatched. CDR3 length: 18 amino acids. The germline gives CDR1 SGDLS, CDR2 YYNGEE. The full variable domain, its missing parts supplied by reference TRBV9 and TRBJ2-3, is DSGVTQTPKHLITATGQRVTLRCSPRSGDLSVYWYQQSLDQGLQFLIQYYNGEERAKGNILERFSAQQFPDLHSELNLSSLELGDSALYFCASSVRLAGTGNTDTQYFGPGTRLTVL.